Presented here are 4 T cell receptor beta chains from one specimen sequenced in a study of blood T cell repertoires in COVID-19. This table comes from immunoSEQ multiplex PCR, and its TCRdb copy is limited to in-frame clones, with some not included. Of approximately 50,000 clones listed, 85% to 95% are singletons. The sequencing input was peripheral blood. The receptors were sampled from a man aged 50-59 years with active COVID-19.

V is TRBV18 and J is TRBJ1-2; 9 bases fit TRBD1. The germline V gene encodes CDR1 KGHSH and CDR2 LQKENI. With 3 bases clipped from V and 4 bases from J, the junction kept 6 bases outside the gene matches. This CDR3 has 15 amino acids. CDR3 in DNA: TGTGCCAGCTCACCGGGACAGGGTTCCGCCTATGGCTACACCTTC. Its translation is CASSPGQGSAYGYTF.

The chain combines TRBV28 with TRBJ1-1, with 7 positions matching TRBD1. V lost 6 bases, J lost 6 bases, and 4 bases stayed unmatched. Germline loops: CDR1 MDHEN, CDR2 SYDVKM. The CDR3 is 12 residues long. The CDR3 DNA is TGTGCCAGCAGGACAGGGATTTCTGAAGCTTTCTTT. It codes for CASRTGISEAFF. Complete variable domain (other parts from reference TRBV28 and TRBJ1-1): DVKVTQSSRYLVKRTGEKVFLECVQDMDHENMFWYRQDPGLGLRLIYFSYDVKMKEKGDIPEGYSVSREKKERFSLILESASTNQTSMYLCASRTGISEAFFGQGTRLTVV.

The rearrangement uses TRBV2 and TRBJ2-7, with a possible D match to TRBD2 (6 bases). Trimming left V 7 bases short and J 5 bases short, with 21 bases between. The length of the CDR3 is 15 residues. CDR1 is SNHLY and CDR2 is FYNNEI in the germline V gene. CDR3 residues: CASTTGNAGRNEQYF. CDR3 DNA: TGTGCCAGCACCACGGGGAACGCGGGGCGGAACGAGCAGTACTTC. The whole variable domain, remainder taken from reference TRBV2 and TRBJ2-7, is EPEVTQTPSHQVTQMGQEVILRCVPISNHLYFYWYRQILGQKVEFLVSFYNNEISEKSEIFDDQFSVERPDGSNFTLKIRSTKLEDSAMYFCASTTGNAGRNEQYFGPGTRLTVT.

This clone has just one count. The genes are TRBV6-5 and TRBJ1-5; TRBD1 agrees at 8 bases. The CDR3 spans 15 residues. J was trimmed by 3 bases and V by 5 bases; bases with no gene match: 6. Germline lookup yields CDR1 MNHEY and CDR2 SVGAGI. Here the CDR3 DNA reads TGTGCCAGCAGTCCGCAGGGGGCCAACAATCAGCCCCAGCATTTT. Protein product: CASSPQGANNQPQHF.